The entry below describes one TCR beta chain. Antigen specificity is unknown. Each CDR3 protein gets one entry after TCRdb re-called the reads with MiXCR. This repertoire shows approximately 500,000 distinct CDR3 sequences, more than 15% found once; its top ten account for 20% to 30%. This specimen comes from a study of T cell repertoires in cytomegalovirus infection. Findings and caveats of the study: Carriers of CMV and the relevant HLA type were discriminated by public TCR beta frequency. The study found HLA-C-restricted CMV-specific TCR beta clonotypes dominating the ex vivo response.

Per the germline V gene, CDR1 is SGHDT and CDR2 is YYEEEE. Deletions cut 0 bases from V and 10 bases from J, with 8 bases between. The CDR3 is 12 amino acids. This rearrangement joins TRBV5-6 to TRBJ2-1; D ambiguous. The clonotype was recovered from a human donor in good health (CMV status not recorded). Some clones in this sample may be carry-over from other donors' samples. The sample comprised CD8+ T cells from PBMCs. This CDR3 reads CASSLVAREQFF. CDR3 nucleotide sequence: TGTGCCAGCAGCTTGGTTGCCCGGGAGCAGTTCTTC.